The clone carrying this T cell receptor (beta chain) appeared a few times. Its target is unknown. The record originates from a study of vaccination effects on CD4 cells after COVID-19. The wider study: BNT162b2 vaccine or mRNA-1273 vaccine was given to participants in two doses.

Data came from immunoSEQ multiplex PCR; TCRdb stores just in-frame clones and leaves some out. Among under 45,000 clones listed, roughly 70% were seen once. V dropped 2 bases and J dropped 4; count of bases not matched to a gene: 12. This CDR3 spans 17 amino acids. CDR1 and CDR2 from the germline V gene are SGDLS and YYNGEE. Antigen-specific CD4+ T cells were expanded with viral peptide pools in the ViraFEST assay before sequencing. Culturing for more than 9 days preceded CD4+ T cell isolation. The vaccine recipients had no prior SARS-CoV-2 infection, with negative nucleocapsid antibodies. Cultivation was performed at roughly 2.2 million PBMC per well with roughly 9.1 IU/ml IL-2 and 10 ug/ml peptides added. Whole-study results and caveats: The study enrolled few convalescent patients and sampled no early post-infection timepoints.

This chain connects TRBV9 to TRBJ2-5; 9 nucleotides line up with TRBD2. The sequenced sample was CD4+ T cells from PBMCs cultured with HCoV-OC43 spike peptides, obtained before COVID-19 vaccination. Indicated subset: HCoV-OC43 spike overlapping peptide pool stimulation. This clonotype was obtained from a human donor who received a COVID-19 vaccine. As DNA, the CDR3 is TGTGCCAGCAGCGTCCCCCATGGACGAGCGGGGGGAGAGACCCAGTACTTC. It is translated as CASSVPHGRAGGETQYF. The whole variable domain, remainder taken from reference TRBV9 and TRBJ2-5, is DSGVTQTPKHLITATGQRVTLRCSPRSGDLSVYWYQQSLDQGLQFLIQYYNGEERAKGNILERFSAQQFPDLHSELNLSSLELGDSALYFCASSVPHGRAGGETQYFGPGTRLLVL.